One sample yielded the 4 T cell receptor beta chains listed below, sequenced in a study of shared clonotypes between healthy human individuals. Assay: immunoSEQ multiplex PCR; the TCRdb copy retains only in-frame clones and omits some. Among about 2 million clones, 95% were seen once, and the ten largest hold 0.13%. Material for sequencing was naive CD4+ T cells sorted from blood. Subset given: CD45RA+ positively selected. Receptors originate from a man aged 18 to 30 in good health.

The V and J genes are TRBV29-1 and TRBJ2-2, with 12 bases that match TRBD1. The CDR3 is 13 amino acids. CDR1 is SQVTM, CDR2 ANQGSEA, per germline. J was trimmed by 8 bases and V by 6 bases; bases with no gene match: 4. The CDR3: CSVGQGAMGELFF. The CDR3 DNA is TGCAGCGTGGGACAGGGGGCGATGGGGGAGCTGTTTTTT.

CDR3 protein: CASSTLTGAYEQYF. CDR3 DNA: TGTGCCAGCAGCACATTGACAGGGGCCTACGAGCAGTACTTC. The V call is TRBV11-2, the J call TRBJ2-7; TRBD1 aligns across 8 bases. V trimming: 5 bases; J trimming: 2 bases; junction bases outside the gene matches: 5. Germline V CDR1 and CDR2: SGHAT, FQNNGV. The CDR3 extends over 14 amino acids.

The chain has TRBV19 and TRBJ2-2; tentatively, D is TRBD2 (5 bases). V was clipped by 7 bases and J by 5 bases, with 11 bases between them. The CDR3 spans 13 residues. From germline, CDR1 is LNHDA and CDR2 SQIVND (reference sequence). DNA of the CDR3: TGTGCCAGTACCATCCGGGAAACCGGGGAGCTGTTTTTT. Amino acid sequence: CASTIRETGELFF.

This clone has a single count. The chain has TRBV9 and TRBJ1-4, with D possibly TRBD1 on 6 matching bases. The CDR3 has 13 amino acids. Trimming cost V 2 bases and J 8 bases, with 10 bases left between them. Germline V CDR1 and CDR2: SGDLS, YYNGEE. The CDR3 region has the DNA TGTGCCAGCAGCGTGATAGGGGGAGAAAAACTGTTTTTT. Translated, it gives CASSVIGGEKLFF.